This T cell receptor (beta chain) was sequenced in a study of somatic mutations in cytotoxic T cells in rheumatoid arthritis. Assay used: immunoSEQ multiplex PCR; TCRdb lists only in-frame clones, some missing. In the table there are tens of thousands of clones, about 80% of which are singletons. V was cut by 5 bases and J by 5 bases, with 12 bases left in between. Per the germline V gene, CDR1 is SGHNT and CDR2 is YENEEA. This CDR3 spans 13 amino acids. Sequenced input: CD8+ T cells sorted from blood. V is TRBV11-3 and J is TRBJ1-2; no clear D gene. The sequence came from a man aged 45-60 years in good health. The DNA for the CDR3 is TGTGCCAGCAGCATCCGGGGAAGTTATGGCTACACCTTC. This translates into CASSIRGSYGYTF. Full variable domain (outside the CDR3, taken from reference TRBV11-3 and TRBJ1-2): EAGVVQSPRYKIIEKKQPVAFWCNPISGHNTLYWYLQNLGQGPELLIRYENEEAVDDSQLPKDRFSAERLKGVDSTLKIQPAELGDSAVYLCASSIRGSYGYTFGSGTRLTVV.